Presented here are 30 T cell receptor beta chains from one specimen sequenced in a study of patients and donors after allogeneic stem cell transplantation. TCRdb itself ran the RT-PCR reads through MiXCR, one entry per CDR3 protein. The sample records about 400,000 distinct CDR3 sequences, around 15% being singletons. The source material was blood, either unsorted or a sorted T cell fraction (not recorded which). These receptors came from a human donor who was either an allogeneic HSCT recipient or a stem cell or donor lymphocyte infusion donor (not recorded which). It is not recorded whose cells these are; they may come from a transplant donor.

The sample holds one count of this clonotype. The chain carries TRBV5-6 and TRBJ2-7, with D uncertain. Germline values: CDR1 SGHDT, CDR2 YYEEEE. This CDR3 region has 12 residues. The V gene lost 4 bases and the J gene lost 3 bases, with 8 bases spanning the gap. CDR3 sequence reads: CASSIRNYEQYF. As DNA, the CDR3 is TGTGCCAGCAGCATACGGAACTACGAGCAGTACTTC.

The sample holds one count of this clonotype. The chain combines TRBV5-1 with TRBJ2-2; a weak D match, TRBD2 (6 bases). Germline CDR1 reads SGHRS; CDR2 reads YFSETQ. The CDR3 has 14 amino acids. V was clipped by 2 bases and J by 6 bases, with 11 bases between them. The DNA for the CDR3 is TGCGCCAGCAGCTTTGACGGGGGATCCGGGGAGCTGTTTTTT. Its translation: CASSFDGGSGELFF.

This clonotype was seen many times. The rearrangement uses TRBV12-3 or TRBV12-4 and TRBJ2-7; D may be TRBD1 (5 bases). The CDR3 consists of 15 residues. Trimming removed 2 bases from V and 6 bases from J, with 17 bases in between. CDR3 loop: CASSLRGRKGVEQYF. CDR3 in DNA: TGTGCCAGCAGTTTACGTGGCAGAAAAGGGGTCGAGCAGTACTTC.

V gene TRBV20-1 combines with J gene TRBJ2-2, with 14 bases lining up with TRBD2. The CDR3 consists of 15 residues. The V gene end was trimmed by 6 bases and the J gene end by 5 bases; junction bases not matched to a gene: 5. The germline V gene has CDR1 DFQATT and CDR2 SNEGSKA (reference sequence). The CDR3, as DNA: TGCAGTGCCCAGACTAGCGGGAGGGATACCGGGGAGCTGTTTTTT. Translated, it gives CSAQTSGRDTGELFF.

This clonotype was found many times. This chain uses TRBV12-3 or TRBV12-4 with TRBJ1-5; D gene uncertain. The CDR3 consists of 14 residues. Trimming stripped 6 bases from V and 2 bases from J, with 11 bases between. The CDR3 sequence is CASRASHGNQPQHF. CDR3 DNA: TGTGCCAGCAGAGCCTCCCACGGCAATCAGCCCCAGCATTTT.

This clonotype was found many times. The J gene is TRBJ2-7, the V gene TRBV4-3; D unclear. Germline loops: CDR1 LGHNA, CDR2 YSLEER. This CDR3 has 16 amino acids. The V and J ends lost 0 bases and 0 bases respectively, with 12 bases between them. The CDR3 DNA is TGCGCCAGCAGCCAAGATCCCGGCTCCGCCTCCTACGAGCAGTACTTC. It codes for CASSQDPGSASYEQYF.

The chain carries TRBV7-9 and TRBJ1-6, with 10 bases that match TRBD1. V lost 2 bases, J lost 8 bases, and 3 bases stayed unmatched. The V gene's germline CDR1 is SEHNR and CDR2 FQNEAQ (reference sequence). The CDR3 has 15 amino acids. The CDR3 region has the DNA TGTGCCAGCAGCTTACGGACAGGGGGGGATTCACCCCTCCACTTT. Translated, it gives CASSLRTGGDSPLHF.

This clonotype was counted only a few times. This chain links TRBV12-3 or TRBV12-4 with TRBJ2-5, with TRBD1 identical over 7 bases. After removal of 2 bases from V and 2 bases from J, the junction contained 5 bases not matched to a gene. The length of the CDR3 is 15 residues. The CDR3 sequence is CASSLRGPGQETQYF. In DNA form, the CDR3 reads TGTGCCAGCAGTTTAAGGGGGCCGGGGCAAGAGACCCAGTACTTC.

CDR3 sequence reads: CASSIRAYDEQFF. The CDR3 DNA follows: TGCGCCAGCAGCATAAGGGCGTACGATGAGCAGTTCTTC. The J gene is TRBJ2-1, the V gene TRBV5-1, with D hard to call. The CDR3 contains 13 residues. From germline, CDR1 is SGHRS and CDR2 YFSETQ. V lost 4 bases and J lost 8, with 13 bases in between.

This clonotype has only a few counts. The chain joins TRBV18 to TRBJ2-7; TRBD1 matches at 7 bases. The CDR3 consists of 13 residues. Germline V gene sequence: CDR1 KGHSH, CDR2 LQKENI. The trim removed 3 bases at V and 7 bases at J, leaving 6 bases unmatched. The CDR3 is CASSPQQGREQYF. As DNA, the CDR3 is TGTGCCAGCTCACCTCAACAGGGGAGAGAGCAGTACTTC.

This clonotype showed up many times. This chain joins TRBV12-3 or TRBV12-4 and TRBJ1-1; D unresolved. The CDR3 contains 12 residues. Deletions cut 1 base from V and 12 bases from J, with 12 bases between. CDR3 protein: CASSLEVVKTFF. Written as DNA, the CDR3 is TGTGCCAGCAGTTTAGAAGTGGTGAAGACTTTCTTT.

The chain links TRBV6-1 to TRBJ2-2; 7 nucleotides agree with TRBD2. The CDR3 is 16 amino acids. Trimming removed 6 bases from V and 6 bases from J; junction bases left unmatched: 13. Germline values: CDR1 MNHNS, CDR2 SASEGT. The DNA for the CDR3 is TGTGCCAGCAGGGGGGGGAGGTACGGTGGATCCGGGGAGCTGTTTTTT. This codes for CASRGGRYGGSGELFF.

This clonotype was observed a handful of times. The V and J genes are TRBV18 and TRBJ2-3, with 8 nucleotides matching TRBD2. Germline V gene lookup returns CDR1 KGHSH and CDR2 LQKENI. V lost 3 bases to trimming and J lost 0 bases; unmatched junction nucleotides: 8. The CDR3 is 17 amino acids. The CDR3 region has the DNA TGTGCCAGCTCACCCTCAAGCGGGAGTCCTAGCACAGATACGCAGTATTTT. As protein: CASSPSSGSPSTDTQYF.

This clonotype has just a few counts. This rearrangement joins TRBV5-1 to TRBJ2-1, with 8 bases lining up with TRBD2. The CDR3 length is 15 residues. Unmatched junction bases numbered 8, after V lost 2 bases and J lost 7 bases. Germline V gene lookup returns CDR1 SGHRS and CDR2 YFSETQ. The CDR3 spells CASSFQAGVANEQFF. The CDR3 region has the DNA TGCGCCAGCAGCTTCCAAGCGGGAGTGGCGAATGAGCAGTTCTTC.

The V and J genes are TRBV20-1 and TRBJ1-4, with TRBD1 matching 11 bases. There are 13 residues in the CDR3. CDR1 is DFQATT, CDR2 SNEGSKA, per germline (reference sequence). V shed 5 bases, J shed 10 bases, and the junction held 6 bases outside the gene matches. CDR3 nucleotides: TGCAGTGCTGGGGGACAGGGGGATAGAAAACTGTTTTTT. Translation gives CSAGGQGDRKLFF.

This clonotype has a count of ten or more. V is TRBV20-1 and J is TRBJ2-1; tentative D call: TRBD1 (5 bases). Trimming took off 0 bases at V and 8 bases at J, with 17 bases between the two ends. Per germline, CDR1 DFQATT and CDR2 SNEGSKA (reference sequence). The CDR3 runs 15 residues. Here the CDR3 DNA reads TGCAGTGCTAGAGATGGGGCTAGGCCTGATGATGAGCAGTTCTTC. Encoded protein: CSARDGARPDDEQFF.

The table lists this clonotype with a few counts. Written as DNA, the CDR3 is TGCGCCAGCAGCTTGGACACAGGGAGCACAGATACGCAGTATTTT. It specifies CASSLDTGSTDTQYF. The chain employs TRBV5-1 and TRBJ2-3; TRBD1 might be the D (6 bases). In germline, CDR1 is SGHRS, CDR2 YFSETQ. Between the trimmed V and J ends, which lost 0 bases and 0 bases, there was a span of 8 bases. There are 15 residues in the CDR3.

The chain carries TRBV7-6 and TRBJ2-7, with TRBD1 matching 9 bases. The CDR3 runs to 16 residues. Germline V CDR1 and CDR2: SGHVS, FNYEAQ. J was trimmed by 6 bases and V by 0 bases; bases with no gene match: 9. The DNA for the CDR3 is TGTGCCAGCAGCTTAGCGATTCCCGGGACAGGGTTCGAGCAGTACTTC. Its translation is CASSLAIPGTGFEQYF.

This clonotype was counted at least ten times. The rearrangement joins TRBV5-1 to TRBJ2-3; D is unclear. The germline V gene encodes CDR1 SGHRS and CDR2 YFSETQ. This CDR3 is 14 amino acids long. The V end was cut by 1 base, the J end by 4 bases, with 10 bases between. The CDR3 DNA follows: TGCGCCAGCAGCTTGACTTGGACCCCAGATACGCAGTATTTT. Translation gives CASSLTWTPDTQYF.

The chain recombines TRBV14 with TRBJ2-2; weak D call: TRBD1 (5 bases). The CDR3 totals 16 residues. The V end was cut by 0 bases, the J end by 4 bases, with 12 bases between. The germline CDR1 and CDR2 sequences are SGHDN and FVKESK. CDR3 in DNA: TGTGCCAGCAGCCAAGACCAGAGACAGATCACCGGGGAGCTGTTTTTT. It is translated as CASSQDQRQITGELFF.

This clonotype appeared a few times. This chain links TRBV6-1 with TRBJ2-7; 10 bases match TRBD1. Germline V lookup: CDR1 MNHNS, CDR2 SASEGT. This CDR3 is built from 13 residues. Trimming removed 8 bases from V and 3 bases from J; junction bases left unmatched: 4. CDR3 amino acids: CASLWDRGYEQYF. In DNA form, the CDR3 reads TGTGCCAGCCTATGGGACAGGGGCTACGAGCAGTACTTC.

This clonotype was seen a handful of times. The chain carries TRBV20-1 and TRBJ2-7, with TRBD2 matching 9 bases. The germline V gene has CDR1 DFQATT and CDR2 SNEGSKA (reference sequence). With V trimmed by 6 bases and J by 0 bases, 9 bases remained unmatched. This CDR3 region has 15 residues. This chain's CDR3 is CSAEGTSPSSYEQYF. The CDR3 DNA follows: TGCAGTGCAGAAGGGACTAGCCCCAGCTCCTACGAGCAGTACTTC.

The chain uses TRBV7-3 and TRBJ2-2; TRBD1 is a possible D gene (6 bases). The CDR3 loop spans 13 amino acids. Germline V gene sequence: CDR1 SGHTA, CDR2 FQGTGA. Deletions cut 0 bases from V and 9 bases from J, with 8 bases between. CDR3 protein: CASSLTRDRELFF. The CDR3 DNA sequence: TGTGCCAGCAGCTTAACGAGGGACAGGGAGCTGTTTTTT.

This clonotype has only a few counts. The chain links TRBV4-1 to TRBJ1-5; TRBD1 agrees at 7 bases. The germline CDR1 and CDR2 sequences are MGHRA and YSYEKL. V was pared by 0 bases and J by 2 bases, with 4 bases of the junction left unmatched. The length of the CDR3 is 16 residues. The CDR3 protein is CASSQEGGRGNQPQHF. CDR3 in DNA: TGCGCCAGCAGCCAAGAAGGGGGCAGGGGCAATCAGCCCCAGCATTTT.

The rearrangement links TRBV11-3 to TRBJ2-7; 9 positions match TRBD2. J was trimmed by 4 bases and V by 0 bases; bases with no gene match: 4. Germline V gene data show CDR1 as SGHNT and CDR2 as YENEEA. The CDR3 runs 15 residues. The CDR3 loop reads CASSLDSGRRYEQYF. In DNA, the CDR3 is TGTGCCAGCAGCTTAGACAGCGGGAGGAGATACGAGCAGTACTTC.

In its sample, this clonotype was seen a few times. DNA of the CDR3: TGTGCCAGCAGCTTAGTAGATACCGGGGAGCTGTTTTTT. Translating gives CASSLVDTGELFF. This chain uses TRBV11-3 with TRBJ2-2; D ambiguous. CDR3 length equals 13 residues. V lost 1 base and J lost 5, with 5 bases in between. Germline CDR1 SGHNT, CDR2 YENEEA.

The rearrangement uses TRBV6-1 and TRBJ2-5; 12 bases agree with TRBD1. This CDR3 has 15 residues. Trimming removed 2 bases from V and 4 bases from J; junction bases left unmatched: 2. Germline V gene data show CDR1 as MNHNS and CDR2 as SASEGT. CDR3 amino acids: CASSEWDRGPETQYF. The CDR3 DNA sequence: TGTGCCAGCAGTGAATGGGACAGGGGGCCAGAGACCCAGTACTTC.

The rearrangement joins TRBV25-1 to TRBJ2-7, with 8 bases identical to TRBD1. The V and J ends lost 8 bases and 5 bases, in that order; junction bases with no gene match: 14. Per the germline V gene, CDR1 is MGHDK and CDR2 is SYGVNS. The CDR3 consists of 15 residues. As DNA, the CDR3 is TGTGCCAGCGGCCCCCCGGACAGGGTCAACCACGAGCAGTACTTC. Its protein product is CASGPPDRVNHEQYF.

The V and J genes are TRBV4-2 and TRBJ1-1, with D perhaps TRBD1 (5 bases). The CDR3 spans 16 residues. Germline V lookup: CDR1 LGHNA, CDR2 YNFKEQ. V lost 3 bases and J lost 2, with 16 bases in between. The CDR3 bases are TGTGCCAGCAGCCATCCACCGGGACTCTTAAACACTGAAGCTTTCTTT. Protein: CASSHPPGLLNTEAFF.

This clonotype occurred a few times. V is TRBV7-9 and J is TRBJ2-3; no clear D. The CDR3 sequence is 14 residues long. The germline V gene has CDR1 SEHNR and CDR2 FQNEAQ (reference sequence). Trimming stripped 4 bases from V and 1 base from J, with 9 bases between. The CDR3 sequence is CASSSPWGTDTQYF. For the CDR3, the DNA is TGTGCCAGCAGCTCCCCCTGGGGCACAGATACGCAGTATTTT.